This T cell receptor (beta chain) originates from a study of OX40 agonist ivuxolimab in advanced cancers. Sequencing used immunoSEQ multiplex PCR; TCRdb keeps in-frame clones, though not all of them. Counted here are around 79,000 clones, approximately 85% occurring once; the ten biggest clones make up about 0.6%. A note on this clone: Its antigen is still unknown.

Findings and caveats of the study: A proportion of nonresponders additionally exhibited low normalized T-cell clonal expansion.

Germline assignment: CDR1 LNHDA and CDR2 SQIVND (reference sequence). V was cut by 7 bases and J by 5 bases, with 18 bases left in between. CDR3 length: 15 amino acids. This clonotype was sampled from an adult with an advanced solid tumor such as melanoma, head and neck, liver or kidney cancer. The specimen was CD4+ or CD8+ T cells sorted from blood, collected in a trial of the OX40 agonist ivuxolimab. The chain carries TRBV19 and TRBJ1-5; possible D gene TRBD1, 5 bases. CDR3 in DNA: TGTGCCAGTATTCCGCAGGTGGGGGTCGATCAGCCCCAGCATTTT. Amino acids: CASIPQVGVDQPQHF.